The clone carrying this TCR beta chain was detected only once. What it binds is not known. The protocol was immunoSEQ multiplex PCR, while the TCRdb copy is restricted to in-frame clones and leaves out a portion. The sample contains some 50,000 clones, roughly 86% of which appear only once. Germline trimming cut 0 bases from V and 4 bases from J; bases unmatched to any gene: 14. The CDR3 contains 17 residues. Germline CDR1 and CDR2: GTSNPN and SVGIG (reference sequence). The source of the sample is a study of T cells in localized non-small cell lung cancer. The study, taken as a whole, reports: Higher adjacent-lung clonality was associated with shorter survival.

The source is a female donor with stage II lung adenocarcinoma. The rearrangement joins TRBV30 to TRBJ1-1; TRBD1 matches 7 bases. Sequences were derived from PBMCs, sampled before any cancer treatment. This CDR3 reads CAWSVLRKGAEATEAFF. CDR3 sequence (DNA): TGTGCCTGGAGTGTCCTACGAAAGGGGGCAGAGGCCACTGAAGCTTTCTTT.